This is a list of T cell receptor beta chains from one sample in a study of post-analysis software for immune sequencing data. Each CDR3 protein is one row after TCRdb ran MiXCR on the PCR reads. Of roughly 700,000 distinct CDR3 sequences in the sample, 25% to 30% were seen once. Sequenced material: blood. Source of these receptors: a girl under 18 with multiple sclerosis. CDR3s include the opening cysteine and the closing phenylalanine or tryptophan. The order of the fields is V gene, clone size, D gene, J gene, CDR3 DNA, CDR3 protein. A D gene is named only where the DNA matches it firmly. The listing skips clone size in some rows; elsewhere it reads once, few, many or a size class.

V: TRBV7-9; size: NA; D: NA; J: TRBJ1-1; DNA: TGTGCCAGCAGCTTGGACCGCGCTGAAGCTTTCTTT; CDR3: CASSLDRAEAFF
V: TRBV28; size: NA; D: NA; J: TRBJ2-1; DNA: TGTGCCAGCAGCCCAGGGGGGCAGGATAATGAGCAGTTCTTC; CDR3: CASSPGGQDNEQFF
V: TRBV20-1; size: few; D: TRBD1; J: TRBJ1-5; DNA: TGCAGTGCTAGCTCGACAGGGTATCAGCCCCAGCATTTT; CDR3: CSASSTGYQPQHF
V: TRBV29-1; size: few; D: TRBD2; J: TRBJ2-7; DNA: TGCAGCGTTGAAGAACCTAGCGGACCGGACTCCTACGAGCAGTACTTC; CDR3: CSVEEPSGPDSYEQYF
V: TRBV29-1; size: NA; D: NA; J: TRBJ2-1; DNA: TGCAGCGTTGAAGAGGGTAGGGCGCCGGGCTCCTACAATGAGCAGTTCTTC; CDR3: CSVEEGRAPGSYNEQFF
V: TRBV18; size: NA; D: NA; J: TRBJ1-1; DNA: TGTGCCAGCTCACCCAAGTCGGACCTGAACACTGAAGCTTTCTTT; CDR3: CASSPKSDLNTEAFF
V: TRBV9; size: NA; D: TRBD2; J: TRBJ2-5; DNA: TGTGCCAGCAGCCCCGGACTAGCGGGGGGTGGTGAGACCCAGTACTTC; CDR3: CASSPGLAGGGETQYF
V: TRBV19; size: once; D: NA; J: TRBJ2-1; DNA: TGTGCCAGTAGTATAAGGGCTTTTAATGAGCAGTTCTTC; CDR3: CASSIRAFNEQFF
V: TRBV4-3; size: NA; D: NA; J: TRBJ2-7; DNA: TGCGCCAGCAGCCAAGAGCTGGGACCGACTAGAGTGCAGTACTTC; CDR3: CASSQELGPTRVQYF
V: TRBV9; size: NA; D: NA; J: TRBJ2-7; DNA: TGTGCCAGCAGCGGAGGCCCAGAGGAGGGCGAGCAGTACTTC; CDR3: CASSGGPEEGEQYF
V: TRBV5-1; size: few; D: TRBD1; J: TRBJ1-6; DNA: TGCGCCAGCAGCAGGGACAGACAGAGTTCACCCCTCCACTTT; CDR3: CASSRDRQSSPLHF
V: TRBV20-1; size: few; D: NA; J: TRBJ2-3; DNA: TGCAGTGCTAGAGATCGGCGGGGGCCCGGCACAGATACGCAGTATTTT; CDR3: CSARDRRGPGTDTQYF
V: TRBV7-2; size: once; D: TRBD2; J: TRBJ2-1; DNA: TGTGCCAGCAGCTTAGGGGCCCTAGCGGGAGCAAAGAATGAGCAGTTCTTC; CDR3: CASSLGALAGAKNEQFF
V: TRBV20-1; size: NA; D: NA; J: TRBJ2-5; DNA: TGCAGTGCCAGGGTAGATAATGGCCGGGGTTCGAGGGAGACCCAGTACTTC; CDR3: CSARVDNGRGSRETQYF
V: TRBV7-9; size: NA; D: NA; J: TRBJ2-7; DNA: TGTGCCAGCAGCTTAGTGGACGGACTTCCGGGCGAGCAGTACTTC; CDR3: CASSLVDGLPGEQYF
V: TRBV24-1; size: NA; D: NA; J: TRBJ1-2; DNA: TGTGCCACCAGTGATTCGAGCTCTAACTATGGCTACACCTTC; CDR3: CATSDSSSNYGYTF
V: TRBV7-8; size: NA; D: TRBD2; J: TRBJ2-1; DNA: TGTGCCAGCAGCCCCGAAGCGGGAGGCTACAATAAGCAGTTCTTC; CDR3: CASSPEAGGYNKQFF
V: TRBV3-1; size: NA; D: NA; J: TRBJ1-5; DNA: TGTGCCAGCAGCCGGGACCGAGATTCTCAGCCCCAGCATTTT; CDR3: CASSRDRDSQPQHF
V: TRBV20-1; size: NA; D: TRBD2; J: TRBJ2-7; DNA: TGCAGTGCTAGAGCAACTAGCGGGGGTATTTACGAGCAGTACTTC; CDR3: CSARATSGGIYEQYF
V: TRBV11-2; size: NA; D: NA; J: TRBJ2-1; DNA: TGTGCCAGCAGCTTATCGCGAGGACGGCATGAGCAGTTCTTC; CDR3: CASSLSRGRHEQFF
V: TRBV27; size: NA; D: TRBD1; J: TRBJ2-5; DNA: TGTGCCACCGCAGGGACAGGGGGCTCTGGCGAGACCCAGTACTTC; CDR3: CATAGTGGSGETQYF
V: TRBV6-5; size: few; D: NA; J: TRBJ1-6; DNA: TGTGCCAGCAGTTACGACGGGACGTGGGGTTCACCCCTCCACTTT; CDR3: CASSYDGTWGSPLHF
V: TRBV29-1; size: NA; D: NA; J: TRBJ2-3; DNA: TGCAGCGTCGGGGGACCCACAGATACGCAGTATTTT; CDR3: CSVGGPTDTQYF
V: TRBV28; size: NA; D: NA; J: TRBJ2-7; DNA: TGTGCCAGCAGTCCGCGATTCGAGGCCCAGTACTTC; CDR3: CASSPRFEAQYF
V: TRBV6-4; size: NA; D: NA; J: TRBJ1-5; DNA: TGTGCCAGTGGTCAGGGATTTGGGGGCAATCAGCCCCAGCATTTT; CDR3: CASGQGFGGNQPQHF